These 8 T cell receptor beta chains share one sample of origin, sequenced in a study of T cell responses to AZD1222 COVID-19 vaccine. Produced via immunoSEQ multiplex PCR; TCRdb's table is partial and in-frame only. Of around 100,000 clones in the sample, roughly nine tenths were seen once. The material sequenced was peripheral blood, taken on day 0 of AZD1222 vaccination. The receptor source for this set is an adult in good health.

DNA for the CDR3: TGCAGTGCTAGTCCAGCGGGGGACCTCACAGATACGCAGTATTTT. As protein: CSASPAGDLTDTQYF. The chain combines TRBV20-1 with TRBJ2-3; 8 bases line up with TRBD2. Unmatched junction bases numbered 7, after V lost 3 bases and J lost 2 bases. Germline V gene data show CDR1 as DFQATT and CDR2 as SNEGSKA (reference sequence). The CDR3 has 15 residues.

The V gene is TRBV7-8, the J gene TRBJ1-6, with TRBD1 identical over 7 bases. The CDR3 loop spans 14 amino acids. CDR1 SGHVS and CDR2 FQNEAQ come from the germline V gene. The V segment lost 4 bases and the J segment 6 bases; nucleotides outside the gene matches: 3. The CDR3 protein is CASSSRQGNSPLHF. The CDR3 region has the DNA TGTGCCAGCAGCTCCAGACAGGGTAATTCACCCCTCCACTTT.

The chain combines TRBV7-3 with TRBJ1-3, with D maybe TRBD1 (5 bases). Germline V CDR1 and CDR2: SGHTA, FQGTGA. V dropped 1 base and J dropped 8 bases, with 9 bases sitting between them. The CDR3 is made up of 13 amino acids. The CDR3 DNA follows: TGTGCCAGCAGCTTAAACCGGGGGGACACCATATATTTT. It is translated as CASSLNRGDTIYF.

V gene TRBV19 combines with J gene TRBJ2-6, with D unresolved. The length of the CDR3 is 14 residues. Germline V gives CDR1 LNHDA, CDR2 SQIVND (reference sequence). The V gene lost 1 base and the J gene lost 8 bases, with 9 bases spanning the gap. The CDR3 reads CASSIALGTNVLTF. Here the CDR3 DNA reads TGTGCCAGTAGTATAGCCCTGGGGACCAACGTCCTGACTTTC.

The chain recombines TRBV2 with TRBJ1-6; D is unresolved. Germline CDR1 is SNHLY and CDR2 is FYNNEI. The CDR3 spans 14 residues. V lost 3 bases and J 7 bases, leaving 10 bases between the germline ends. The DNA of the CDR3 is TGTGCCAGCAGTGAGGAGGGCGGGAATTCACCCCTCCACTTT. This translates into CASSEEGGNSPLHF.

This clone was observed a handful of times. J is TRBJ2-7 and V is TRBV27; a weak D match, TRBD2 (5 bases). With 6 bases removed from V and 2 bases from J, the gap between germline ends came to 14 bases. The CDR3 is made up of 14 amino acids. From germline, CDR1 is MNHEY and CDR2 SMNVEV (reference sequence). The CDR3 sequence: CASSPRGGPYEQYF. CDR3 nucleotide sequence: TGTGCCAGCAGCCCTAGAGGAGGCCCCTACGAGCAGTACTTC.

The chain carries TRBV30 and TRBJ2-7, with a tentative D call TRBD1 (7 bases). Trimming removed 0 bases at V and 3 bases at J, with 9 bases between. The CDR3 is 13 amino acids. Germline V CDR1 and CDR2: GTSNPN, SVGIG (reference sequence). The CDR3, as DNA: TGTGCCTGGAGTGTCCAGGGGGGCTACGAGCAGTACTTC. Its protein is CAWSVQGGYEQYF.

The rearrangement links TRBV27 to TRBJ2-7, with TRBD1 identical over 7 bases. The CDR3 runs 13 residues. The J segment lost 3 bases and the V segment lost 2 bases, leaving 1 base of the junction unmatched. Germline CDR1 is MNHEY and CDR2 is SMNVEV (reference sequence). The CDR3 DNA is TGTGCCAGCAGTTTACGGGACAGCTACGAGCAGTACTTC. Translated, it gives CASSLRDSYEQYF.